This T cell receptor beta chain was identified during a study of CD8+ T cells in alopecia areata. Note on this clone: What it recognizes is unknown.

From germline, CDR1 is SNHLY and CDR2 FYNNEI. The CDR3 length is 10 residues. With 7 bases removed from V and 6 bases from J, the gap between germline ends came to 5 bases. After isolation, RNA underwent reverse transcription to generate cDNA as the sequencing template. Data came from immunoSEQ multiplex PCR; TCRdb stores just in-frame clones and leaves some out. The top ten hold 4.8% of the sample, which has approximately 150,000 clones, 55% seen once. Study-level results: Lesional scalp displayed greater clonality than normal scalp, most notably in alopecia totalis/universalis. Among patients, TCR sharing was less clear than in mice, a difference possibly due in part to HLA diversity in the patient population.

PBMC-derived CD4+ and CD8+ T cells were sorted. The sequence came from a human donor in good health. The sample consisted of CD4+ T cells sorted from blood. The V gene is TRBV2, the J gene TRBJ2-3, with D unclear. CDR3 sequence reads: CASIGDTQYF. CDR3 DNA sequence: TGTGCCAGCATAGGCGATACGCAGTATTTT. The variable domain in full, with the rest retrieved from reference TRBV2 and TRBJ2-3, is EPEVTQTPSHQVTQMGQEVILRCVPISNHLYFYWYRQILGQKVEFLVSFYNNEISEKSEIFDDQFSVERPDGSNFTLKIRSTKLEDSAMYFCASIGDTQYFGPGTRLTVL.